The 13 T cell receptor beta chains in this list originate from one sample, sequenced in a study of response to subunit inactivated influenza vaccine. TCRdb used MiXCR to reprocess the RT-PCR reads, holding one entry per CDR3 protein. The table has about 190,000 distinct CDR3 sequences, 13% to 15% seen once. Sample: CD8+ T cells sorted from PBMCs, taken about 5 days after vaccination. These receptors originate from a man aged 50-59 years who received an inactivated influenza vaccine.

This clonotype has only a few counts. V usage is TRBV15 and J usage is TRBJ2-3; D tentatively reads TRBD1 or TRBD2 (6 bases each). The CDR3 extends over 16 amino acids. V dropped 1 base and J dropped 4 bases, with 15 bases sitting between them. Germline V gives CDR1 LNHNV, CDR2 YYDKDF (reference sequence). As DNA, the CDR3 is TGTGCCACCAGCAGAGTTCCAGGGGCGGGGTCAGATACGCAGTATTTT. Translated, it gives CATSRVPGAGSDTQYF.

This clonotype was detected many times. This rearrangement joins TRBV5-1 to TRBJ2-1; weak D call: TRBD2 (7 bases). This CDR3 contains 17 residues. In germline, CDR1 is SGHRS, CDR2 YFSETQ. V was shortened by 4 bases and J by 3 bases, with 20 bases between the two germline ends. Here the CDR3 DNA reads TGCGCCAGCAGCGTTATATCGGGGGGCACTATCTACAATGAGCAGTTCTTC. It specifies CASSVISGGTIYNEQFF.

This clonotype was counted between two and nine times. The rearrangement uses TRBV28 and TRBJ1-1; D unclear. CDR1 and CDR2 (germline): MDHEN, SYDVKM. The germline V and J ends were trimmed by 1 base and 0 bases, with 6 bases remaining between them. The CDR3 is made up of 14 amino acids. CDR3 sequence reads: CASSLSDLNTEAFF. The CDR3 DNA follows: TGTGCCAGCAGTTTATCGGACCTGAACACTGAAGCTTTCTTT.

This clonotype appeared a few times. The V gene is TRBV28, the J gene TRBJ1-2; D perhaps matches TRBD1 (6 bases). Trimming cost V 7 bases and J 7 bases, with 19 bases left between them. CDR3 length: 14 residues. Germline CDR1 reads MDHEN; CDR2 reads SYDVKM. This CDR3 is CASTQSDGGAGYTF. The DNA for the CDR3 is TGTGCCAGCACCCAGTCCGACGGGGGCGCTGGCTACACCTTC.

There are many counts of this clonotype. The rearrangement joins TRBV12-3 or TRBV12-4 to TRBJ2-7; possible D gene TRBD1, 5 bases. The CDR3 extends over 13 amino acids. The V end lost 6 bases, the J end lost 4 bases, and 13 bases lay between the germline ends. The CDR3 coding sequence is TGTGCCAGCAGCCCGCGACAGTTTTACGAGCAGTACTTC. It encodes CASSPRQFYEQYF.

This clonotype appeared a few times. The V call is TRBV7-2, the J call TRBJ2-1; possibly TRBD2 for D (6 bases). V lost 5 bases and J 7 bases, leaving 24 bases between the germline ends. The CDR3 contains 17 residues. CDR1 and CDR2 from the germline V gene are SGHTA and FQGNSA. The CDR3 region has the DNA TGTGCCAGCAGCCAGACTTCGCGGGGACTGAGGCAGAATGAGCAGTTCTTC. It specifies CASSQTSRGLRQNEQFF.

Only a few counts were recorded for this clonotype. CDR3 loop: CASSLVAGGIQETQYF. CDR3 nucleotide sequence: TGTGCCAGCAGTTTAGTTGCGGGGGGAATCCAAGAGACCCAGTACTTC. The rearrangement uses TRBV12-3 or TRBV12-4 and TRBJ2-5, with 8 nucleotides matching TRBD2. The V gene end was trimmed by 1 base and the J gene end by 1 base; junction bases not matched to a gene: 5. This CDR3 has 16 residues.

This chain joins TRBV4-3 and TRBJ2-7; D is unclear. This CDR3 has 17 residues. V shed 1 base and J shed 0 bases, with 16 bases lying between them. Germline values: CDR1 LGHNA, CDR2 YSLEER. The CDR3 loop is CASSQVFDTNLSYEQYF. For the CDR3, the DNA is TGCGCCAGCAGCCAAGTGTTCGACACCAACCTCTCCTACGAGCAGTACTTC.

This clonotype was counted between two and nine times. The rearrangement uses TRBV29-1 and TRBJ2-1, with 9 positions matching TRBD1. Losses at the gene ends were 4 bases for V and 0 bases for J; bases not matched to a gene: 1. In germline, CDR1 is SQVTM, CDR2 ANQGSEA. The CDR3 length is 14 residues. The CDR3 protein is CSVGQGGSYNEQFF. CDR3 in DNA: TGCAGCGTTGGACAGGGGGGCTCCTACAATGAGCAGTTCTTC.

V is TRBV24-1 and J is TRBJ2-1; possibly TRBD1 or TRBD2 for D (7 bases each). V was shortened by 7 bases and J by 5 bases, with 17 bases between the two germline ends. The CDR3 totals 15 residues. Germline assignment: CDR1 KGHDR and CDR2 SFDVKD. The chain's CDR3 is CATSTSRGGHNEQFF. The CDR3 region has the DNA TGTGCCACCAGCACGTCCAGGGGGGGACACAATGAGCAGTTCTTC.

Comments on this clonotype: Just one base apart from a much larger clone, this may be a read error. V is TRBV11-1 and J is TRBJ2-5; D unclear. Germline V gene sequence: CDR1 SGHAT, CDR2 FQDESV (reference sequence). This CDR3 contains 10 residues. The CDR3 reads CACRGETQYF. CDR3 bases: TGTGCCTGCAGAGGAGAGACCCAGTACTTC.

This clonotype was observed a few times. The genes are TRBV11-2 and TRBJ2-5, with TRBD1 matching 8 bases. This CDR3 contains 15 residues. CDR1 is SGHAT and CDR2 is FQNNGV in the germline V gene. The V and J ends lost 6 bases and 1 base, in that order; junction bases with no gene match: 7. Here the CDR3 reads CASSSIQGVQETQYF. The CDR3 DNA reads TGTGCCAGCAGTTCTATACAGGGGGTCCAAGAGACCCAGTACTTC.

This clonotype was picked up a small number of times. DNA of the CDR3: TGTGCCAGCAGCTTATTGAGCTCTGGAAACACCATATATTTT. This codes for CASSLLSSGNTIYF. The genes are TRBV7-9 and TRBJ1-3; D is unresolved. CDR1 is SEHNR, CDR2 FQNEAQ, per germline (reference sequence). V was pared by 2 bases and J by 0 bases, with 5 bases between. The CDR3 contains 14 residues. The whole variable domain, filled in from reference TRBV7-9 and TRBJ1-3, reads DTGVSQNPRHKITKRGQNVTFRCDPISEHNRLYWYRQTLGQGPEFLTYFQNEAQLEKSRLLSDRFSAERPKGSFSTLEIQRTEQGDSAMYLCASSLLSSGNTIYFGEGSWLTVV.